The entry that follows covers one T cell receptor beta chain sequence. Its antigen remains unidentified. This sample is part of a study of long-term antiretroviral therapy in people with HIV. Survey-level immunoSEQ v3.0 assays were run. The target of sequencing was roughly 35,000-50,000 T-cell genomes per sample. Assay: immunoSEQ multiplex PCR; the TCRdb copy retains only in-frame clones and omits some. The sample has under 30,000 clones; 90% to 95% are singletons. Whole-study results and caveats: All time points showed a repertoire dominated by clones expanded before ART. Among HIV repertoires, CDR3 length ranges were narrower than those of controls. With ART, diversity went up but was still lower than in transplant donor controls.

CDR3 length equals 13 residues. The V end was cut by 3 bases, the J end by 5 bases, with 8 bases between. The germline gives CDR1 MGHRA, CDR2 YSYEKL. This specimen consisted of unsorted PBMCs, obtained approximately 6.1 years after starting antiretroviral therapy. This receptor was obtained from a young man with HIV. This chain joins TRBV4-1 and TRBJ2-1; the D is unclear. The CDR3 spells CASSHGPNNEQFF. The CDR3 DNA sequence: TGCGCCAGCAGCCACGGCCCTAACAATGAGCAGTTCTTC.